Listed below are T cell receptor beta chains from one sample, sequenced in a study of T cell responses to AZD1222 COVID-19 vaccine. Repertoires were generated with immunoSEQ multiplex PCR, while TCRdb's copy carries only in-frame clones and drops some. The data hold about 130,000 clones, with 70% to 90% observed a single time. Sample: peripheral blood, taken on day 0 of AZD1222 vaccination. These receptors all stem from an adult in good health. The CDR3 runs from the conserved cysteine through the conserved F or W. The D gene is left open where the match is weak. The size entry is marked missing in some rows and otherwise reads once, few, many or a size class.

d_call j_call clone_size v_call cdr3_nt cdr3_aa
TRBD1 TRBJ1-5 few TRBV6-5 TGTGCCAGCAAGGAGACAGGGGGAAATCAGCCCCAGCATTTT CASKETGGNQPQHF
- TRBJ2-7 - TRBV28 TGTGCCAGCAGCCGACTTGAATACGGCAACTACGAGCAGTACTTC CASSRLEYGNYEQYF
- TRBJ2-1 - TRBV7-3 TGTGCCAGCAGCTTATTATCCGGGAGTATCAATGAGCAGTTCTTC CASSLLSGSINEQFF
- TRBJ2-3 once TRBV30 TGTGCCCATTCCTCCGGGACTGCCGATACAGATACGCAGTATTTT CAHSSGTADTDTQYF
TRBD1 TRBJ2-1 - TRBV28 TGTGCCATCGCCCATACCGGGACAGGGGATTACAATGAGCAGTTCTTC CAIAHTGTGDYNEQFF
TRBD2 TRBJ2-1 - TRBV9 TGTGCCAGCAGCTCCGGACTAGCGGGAGGCGGCTCCTACAATGAGCAGTTCTTC CASSSGLAGGGSYNEQFF
TRBD2 TRBJ2-5 - TRBV5-6 TGTGCCAGCAGCTTGTCACCTAGCGGGATACAAGAGACCCAGTACTTC CASSLSPSGIQETQYF
- TRBJ1-2 - TRBV7-8 TGTGCCAGCAGCTTAGAAGGGGCTTCCAACTATGGCTACACCTTC CASSLEGASNYGYTF
- TRBJ1-1 few TRBV1 TGCACCAGCAGCTTCAGGGGGGTGCGGGACGCTTTCTTT CTSSFRGVRDAFF
- TRBJ2-1 - TRBV13 TGTGCCAGCAGCTTAGGGAGGGCCGATAATGAGCAGTTCTTC CASSLGRADNEQFF
TRBD2 TRBJ2-7 - TRBV28 TGTGCCAGCAGTACCCTAGCGGAACCCACCTACGAGCAGTACTTC CASSTLAEPTYEQYF
- TRBJ1-1 - TRBV5-4 TGTGCCAGCAGCTTGTACGGGTCTGATGAAGCTTTCTTT CASSLYGSDEAFF
TRBD2 TRBJ2-7 - TRBV6-2/TRBV6-3 TGTGCCAGCAGTTATCCGAGCGGGAGAACTATATACGAGCAGTACTTC CASSYPSGRTIYEQYF
- TRBJ2-7 - TRBV5-1 TGCGCCAGCAGGGACAGACCCTCCTACGAGCAGTACTTC CASRDRPSYEQYF
- TRBJ2-7 - TRBV19 TGTGCCAGTAGTATTTTGCCAGCAGAACCCTACGAGCAGTACTTC CASSILPAEPYEQYF
- TRBJ2-1 - TRBV19 TGTGCCAGTAGTATAGGTGCCAGGCAAGACAATGAGCAGTTCTTC CASSIGARQDNEQFF
TRBD1 TRBJ2-7 - TRBV24-1 TGTGCCACCAGTGATCCTCCGCCTCCGACAGGGAGCTACGAGCAGTACTTC CATSDPPPPTGSYEQYF
TRBD1 TRBJ1-2 - TRBV7-6 TGTGCCAGCAGCTTTTCCGGTCACACGGACAGGGAAGACTATGGCTACACCTTC CASSFSGHTDREDYGYTF
- TRBJ1-2 - TRBV11-2 TGTGCCAGCTTGAGAGCAGGGCCAAAGACTCGTTTCGGCTACACCTTC CASLRAGPKTRFGYTF
- TRBJ1-5 few TRBV12-3/TRBV12-4 TGTGCCAGCAGTTTCTCTGGGGATCAGCCCCAGCATTTT CASSFSGDQPQHF
- TRBJ1-4 - TRBV2 TGTGCCAGCAGTGTCAGGGGAAGCGCTAATGAAAAACTGTTTTTT CASSVRGSANEKLFF
- TRBJ1-5 - TRBV5-6 TGTGCCAGCAGCTTGGGCAGAGGCGGGCAGCCCCAGCATTTT CASSLGRGGQPQHF
- TRBJ2-7 - TRBV5-6 TGTGCCAGCAGCTCAGGGGTTTTGGACGAGCAGTACTTC CASSSGVLDEQYF
TRBD1 TRBJ1-3 - TRBV13 TGTGCCAGCAGCTGGGGGACAGGGGTCTCGACTGGAAACACCATATATTTT CASSWGTGVSTGNTIYF
TRBD2 TRBJ2-2 - TRBV3-1/TRBV3-2 TGTGCCAGCAGCCGTTTTCTAGCGGTGAACACCGGGGAGCTGTTTTTT CASSRFLAVNTGELFF
- TRBJ2-2 - TRBV9 TGTGCCAGCAGCCGTGAATCGTACGGGGAGCTGTTTTTT CASSRESYGELFF
TRBD1 TRBJ1-2 few TRBV28 TGTGCCAGCAGCCTAGGGGACAGGTTTCGGAGGGCTAACTATGGCTACACCTTC CASSLGDRFRRANYGYTF
- TRBJ1-1 - TRBV27 TGTGCCAGCAGTTTCACAGGGAAGAACACTGAAGCTTTCTTT CASSFTGKNTEAFF
- TRBJ2-1 - TRBV6-5 TGTGCCAGCAGTTATTCCCAGTTCCATGAGCAGTTCTTC CASSYSQFHEQFF
- TRBJ1-1 - TRBV24-1 TGTGCCACCAGTGCCCACATTACTCTCGGAGTGAACACTGAAGCTTTCTTT CATSAHITLGVNTEAFF
- TRBJ2-5 few TRBV7-9 TGTGCCAGCAGCTTAGTTGGGGGCGAGGAGACCCAGTACTTC CASSLVGGEETQYF
- TRBJ2-1 - TRBV4-3 TGCGCCAGCAGCCAAGATATTCCGGGGAGCCACAATGAGCAGTTCTTC CASSQDIPGSHNEQFF
TRBD2 TRBJ2-2 - TRBV29-1 TGCAGCGTGGCTAGCGGGGGGAACACCGGGGAGCTGTTTTTT CSVASGGNTGELFF
- TRBJ1-4 - TRBV25-1 TGTGCCAGCAGTGAACAGGGTCGAATTAATGAAAAACTGTTTTTT CASSEQGRINEKLFF
- TRBJ2-7 - TRBV12-3/TRBV12-4 TGTGCCAGCAGTTCGATAGGCTCCTACGAGCAGTACTTC CASSSIGSYEQYF
- TRBJ1-5 few TRBV13 TGTGCCAGCAGCTTAAGGGGATTCAATCAGCCCCAGCATTTT CASSLRGFNQPQHF
TRBD1 TRBJ1-5 - TRBV28 TGTGCCAGCAGTATGGGGCAGGGGGATCAGCCCCAGCATTTT CASSMGQGDQPQHF
- TRBJ1-2 - TRBV7-9 TGTGCCAGCAGCCTATCGACAGAGGGCTACACCTTC CASSLSTEGYTF
TRBD2 TRBJ2-7 - TRBV5-1 TGCGCCAGCAGCGTAAGACTAGCGGGGATTTCCTACGAGCAGTACTTC CASSVRLAGISYEQYF
TRBD1 TRBJ2-2 - TRBV9 TGTGCCAGCAGCGACAGGGGGCCGCTCACCGGGGAGCTGTTTTTT CASSDRGPLTGELFF
- TRBJ1-2 - TRBV19 TGTGCCAGTGAAGCTAACTATGGCTACACCTTC CASEANYGYTF
TRBD1 TRBJ1-2 - TRBV7-2 TGTGCCAGCAGCCCCCATGGGACAGGCAATGGCTACACCTTC CASSPHGTGNGYTF
- TRBJ1-3 - TRBV7-9 TGTGCCAGCAGCGCCGTTCGGGGGTCTGGAAACACCATATATTTT CASSAVRGSGNTIYF
TRBD1 TRBJ1-5 - TRBV10-3 TGTGCCAGCGACAGGGGGGACGGTGGCAATCAGCCCCAGCATTTT CASDRGDGGNQPQHF
TRBD1 TRBJ1-2 - TRBV27 TGTGCCAGCAGTTGGGCAGGGGGCAACTATGGCTACACCTTC CASSWAGGNYGYTF
- TRBJ2-6 - TRBV9 TGTGCCAGCAGCGCGGAATATAGTTACTCTGGGGCCAACGTCCTGACTTTC CASSAEYSYSGANVLTF
- TRBJ2-3 - TRBV19 TGTGCCAGTAGTATGGGTCCGGATACGCAGTATTTT CASSMGPDTQYF
- TRBJ2-7 - TRBV10-3 TGTGCCATCAGTGAAATGGATGACTACGAGCAGTACTTC CAISEMDDYEQYF
TRBD1 TRBJ2-7 - TRBV10-3 TGTGCCATCAGTGATGGACAGGGGGCTTACGAGCAGTACTTC CAISDGQGAYEQYF
- TRBJ1-1 - TRBV7-2 TGTGCCAGCAGCTCCAGGGTCGACACTGAAGCTTTCTTT CASSSRVDTEAFF
TRBD1 TRBJ2-7 - TRBV12-3/TRBV12-4 TGTGCCAGCGGCGGGACAGGGTCCTACGAGCAGTACTTC CASGGTGSYEQYF
- TRBJ2-3 - TRBV4-3 TGCGCCAGCAGCCAAGATCTGCGGGGCACAGATACGCAGTATTTT CASSQDLRGTDTQYF
TRBD2 TRBJ2-1 - TRBV6-5 TGTGCCAGCATAGGTACTAGCGTTTACAATGAGCAGTTCTTC CASIGTSVYNEQFF
- TRBJ1-2 - TRBV19 TGTGCCAGTACCACCAGGGGCACCGAACATTATGGCTACACCTTC CASTTRGTEHYGYTF
TRBD2 TRBJ2-7 - TRBV28 TGTGCCAGCATCCTCGGGACTAGCGGGTACGAGCAGTACTTC CASILGTSGYEQYF
- TRBJ1-6 - TRBV3-1/TRBV3-2 TGTGCCAGCAGCCAAGGACAGGAGAGTTCACCCCTCCACTTT CASSQGQESSPLHF
TRBD2 TRBJ2-3 - TRBV5-8 TGTGCCAGCAGACTAGCGGGAATCGCAGATACGCAGTATTTT CASRLAGIADTQYF
- TRBJ2-3 - TRBV12-3/TRBV12-4 TGTGCCAGCAGCGGGAGTGCCGCAGATACGCAGTATTTT CASSGSAADTQYF